One sample yielded the 16 T cell receptor beta chains listed below, sequenced in a study of sequential checkpoint blockade in melanoma. Generated by immunoSEQ multiplex PCR, the TCRdb table keeps only in-frame clones and is missing some. The table shows approximately 7,700 clones, with approximately 58% occurring only once. As for treatment: randomized to nivolumab then ipilimumab (arm A) or the reverse (arm B). This material consisted of CD8+ T cells sorted from blood (inferred from file names), taken from a patient given nivolumab and ipilimumab in sequence. All receptors derive from a human donor with melanoma.

The chain carries TRBV27 and TRBJ2-7; D call uncertain. The CDR3 is made up of 13 amino acids. The V gene lost 2 bases and the J gene lost 3 bases, with 8 bases spanning the gap. CDR1 is MNHEY, CDR2 SMNVEV, per germline (reference sequence). CDR3 protein: CASSLQVNYEQYF. Written as DNA, the CDR3 is TGTGCCAGCAGTTTACAGGTTAACTACGAGCAGTACTTC.

V and J are TRBV5-5 and TRBJ2-7, with 7 bases that match TRBD1. Germline loops: CDR1 SGHKS, CDR2 YYEKEE (reference sequence). The V gene end was trimmed by 1 base and the J gene end by 1 base; junction bases not matched to a gene: 8. The CDR3 spans 16 residues. The CDR3 reads CASSLSAPGGSYEQYF. DNA of the CDR3: TGTGCCAGCAGCTTGTCTGCGCCAGGGGGTTCCTACGAGCAGTACTTC. The whole variable domain, filled in from reference TRBV5-5 and TRBJ2-7, reads DAGVTQSPTHLIKTRGQQVTLRCSPISGHKSVSWYQQVLGQGPQFIFQYYEKEERGRGNFPDRFSARQFPNYSSELNVNALLLGDSALYLCASSLSAPGGSYEQYFGPGTRLTVT.

J is TRBJ2-7 and V is TRBV27; 7 bases align to TRBD1. The J segment lost 3 bases and the V segment lost 5 bases, leaving 4 bases of the junction unmatched. Looked up from germline, CDR1 is MNHEY and CDR2 is SMNVEV (reference sequence). The CDR3 runs to 13 residues. The CDR3 coding sequence is TGTGCCAGCAGTCTCCGGACAGGCTACGAGCAGTACTTC. Protein product: CASSLRTGYEQYF.

Only a few counts were recorded for this clone. This chain uses TRBV4-3 with TRBJ2-7; a possible D gene is TRBD1 (5 bases). The CDR3 is made up of 13 amino acids. Trimming pared 1 base from V and 4 bases from J, leaving 8 bases between. From germline, CDR1 is LGHNA and CDR2 YSLEER. The CDR3 loop is CASSQGGSYEQYF. CDR3 coding DNA: TGCGCCAGCAGCCAAGGGGGCAGTTACGAGCAGTACTTC.

The rearrangement uses TRBV9 and TRBJ2-7; possibly TRBD1 for D (6 bases). V was pared by 0 bases and J by 2 bases, with 12 bases between. Germline loops: CDR1 SGDLS, CDR2 YYNGEE. This CDR3 has 15 amino acids. Here the CDR3 DNA reads TGTGCCAGCAGCGTAGGACAGGAAGCCCCCTACGAGCAGTACTTC. It yields the protein CASSVGQEAPYEQYF. Full variable domain (missing parts from reference TRBV9 and TRBJ2-7): DSGVTQTPKHLITATGQRVTLRCSPRSGDLSVYWYQQSLDQGLQFLIQYYNGEERAKGNILERFSAQQFPDLHSELNLSSLELGDSALYFCASSVGQEAPYEQYFGPGTRLTVT.

This clone came up once. The V gene is TRBV7-8, the J gene TRBJ1-2, with no clear D. The CDR3 length is 15 residues. The germline V and J ends were trimmed by 1 base and 0 bases, with 9 bases remaining between them. Looked up from germline, CDR1 is SGHVS and CDR2 is FQNEAQ. This chain's CDR3 is CASSLVPETNYGYTF. Here the CDR3 DNA reads TGTGCCAGCAGCTTAGTCCCAGAAACTAACTATGGCTACACCTTC.

The count of this clone is one. V and J are TRBV28 and TRBJ2-1, with TRBD2 matching 10 bases. V gave up 4 bases and J gave up 3 bases; unmatched junction bases: 18. This CDR3 is built from 20 residues. Germline CDR1 is MDHEN and CDR2 is SYDVKM. The CDR3 DNA is TGTGCCAGCAGTTATAGGGGCTTCCAGACTAGCGGGCCGAACTACAATGAGCAGTTCTTC. Translation: CASSYRGFQTSGPNYNEQFF. Full variable domain (rest looked up from reference TRBV28 and TRBJ2-1): DVKVTQSSRYLVKRTGEKVFLECVQDMDHENMFWYRQDPGLGLRLIYFSYDVKMKEKGDIPEGYSVSREKKERFSLILESASTNQTSMYLCASSYRGFQTSGPNYNEQFFGPGTRLTVL.

Only a few counts were recorded for this clone. The chain has TRBV15 and TRBJ2-2, with D uncertain. CDR3 length equals 14 residues. Trimming removed 0 bases at V and 5 bases at J, with 7 bases between. Germline loops: CDR1 LNHNV, CDR2 YYDKDF (reference sequence). The CDR3 bases are TGTGCCACCAGCAGAGATAGAGAAACCGGGGAGCTGTTTTTT. Amino acids: CATSRDRETGELFF.

V and J are TRBV5-1 and TRBJ1-5, with TRBD1 identical over 9 bases. V was pared by 0 bases and J by 7 bases, with 8 bases of the junction left unmatched. The CDR3 is 16 residues long. Germline V gives CDR1 SGHRS, CDR2 YFSETQ. This CDR3 is CASSLGLTGGSQPQHF. CDR3 nucleotides: TGCGCCAGCAGCTTGGGCCTTACAGGGGGCAGCCAGCCCCAGCATTTT.

This chain links TRBV4-3 with TRBJ1-3, with a tentative D call TRBD1 (6 bases). This CDR3 comprises 15 residues. Looked up from germline, CDR1 is LGHNA and CDR2 is YSLEER. V shed 1 base and J shed 4 bases, with 11 bases lying between them. CDR3 DNA sequence: TGCGCCAGCAGCCAAGTCCAGGGGATGGGAAACACCATATATTTT. Residues: CASSQVQGMGNTIYF.

A single count supports this clone. The gene calls are TRBV27 and TRBJ2-7; D may be TRBD1 (5 bases). Germline values: CDR1 MNHEY, CDR2 SMNVEV (reference sequence). Trimming left V 9 bases short and J 7 bases short, with 16 bases between. This CDR3 contains 12 residues. The CDR3 loop is CASCDSMGEQYF. The CDR3 nucleotides read TGTGCCAGTTGTGACAGTATGGGGGAGCAGTACTTC.

This chain uses TRBV4-3 with TRBJ1-1, with no clear D. CDR3 length: 14 amino acids. The germline gives CDR1 LGHNA, CDR2 YSLEER. Trimming pared 2 bases from V and 2 bases from J, leaving 9 bases between. CDR3 in amino acids: CASSQNLVNTEAFF. In nucleotides, the CDR3 is TGCGCCAGCAGCCAAAATCTTGTAAACACTGAAGCTTTCTTT.

This chain joins TRBV10-3 and TRBJ1-1; D might be TRBD1 (5 bases). Deletions cut 5 bases from V and 1 base from J, with 17 bases between. Germline CDR1 reads ENHRY; CDR2 reads SYGVKD. CDR3 length: 16 amino acids. CDR3 region: CAISPKGGEENTEAFF. CDR3 DNA sequence: TGTGCCATCAGTCCCAAGGGAGGGGAGGAGAACACTGAAGCTTTCTTT.

This clone was seen a handful of times. V and J are TRBV4-2 and TRBJ2-7; 11 nucleotides agree with TRBD2. Germline V CDR1 and CDR2: LGHNA, YNFKEQ. This CDR3 comprises 15 residues. V was clipped by 3 bases and J by 5 bases; unmatched bases: 6. CDR3 DNA sequence: TGTGCCAGCAGCCATACTAGCGGGGGAGGAAACGAGCAGTACTTC. It encodes CASSHTSGGGNEQYF.

The J gene is TRBJ2-2, the V gene TRBV6-5; weak D call: TRBD2 (6 bases). The CDR3 contains 12 residues. Per germline, CDR1 MNHEY and CDR2 SVGAGI. Trimming removed 7 bases at V and 4 bases at J, with 7 bases between. CDR3 DNA sequence: TGTGCCAGCACCGGGAGCACCGGGGAGCTGTTTTTT. It is translated as CASTGSTGELFF.

This sequence joins TRBV6-6 and TRBJ1-2; possibly TRBD1 for D (6 bases). Germline CDR1 reads MNHNY; CDR2 reads SVGAGI (reference sequence). The length of the CDR3 is 14 residues. V was clipped by 0 bases and J by 5 bases, with 10 bases between them. CDR3 coding DNA: TGTGCCAGCAGTTACTCGAACAGGGAGTATGGCTACACCTTC. Amino acid sequence: CASSYSNREYGYTF.